These 10 T cell receptor beta chains share one sample of origin, sequenced in a study of blood T cell repertoires in COVID-19. Some clones are missing from TCRdb's copy, which holds only in-frame ones; the method was immunoSEQ multiplex PCR. The sample comprises 330,000 or so clones, around 87% of which are singletons, and roughly 1.9% rests with the top ten. Sequencing input: PBMCs or T cells enriched from blood (not recorded which). The receptors shown here come from a man in his forties or fifties in a cohort exposed to, infected with or recovered from COVID-19 (not recorded which).

This chain connects TRBV28 to TRBJ2-7; 7 nucleotides align to TRBD1. CDR1 is MDHEN, CDR2 SYDVKM, per germline. Germline trimming cut 4 bases from V and 2 bases from J; bases unmatched to any gene: 11. This CDR3 spans 16 amino acids. The CDR3 here is CASSYQKTGATYEQYF. The CDR3 nucleotides read TGTGCCAGCAGTTATCAAAAAACAGGGGCGACCTACGAGCAGTACTTC.

The V and J genes are TRBV27 and TRBJ1-4, with 7 bases matching TRBD1. CDR3 size: 18 residues. The ends lost 5 bases at V and 0 bases at J; junction bases unmatched: 12. The germline CDR1 and CDR2 sequences are MNHEY and SMNVEV (reference sequence). The CDR3 sequence: CASSRTGTVKATNEKLFF. DNA for the CDR3: TGTGCCAGCAGTCGAACCGGGACAGTAAAAGCAACTAATGAAAAACTGTTTTTT.

J is TRBJ1-2 and V is TRBV6-1, with TRBD1 matching 7 bases. Germline V gene data show CDR1 as MNHNS and CDR2 as SASEGT. Trimming removed 1 base from V and 7 bases from J; junction bases left unmatched: 9. The CDR3 consists of 15 residues. CDR3 nucleotides: TGTGCCAGCAGTGAAGAGGGGGCCGCCGTTGTTGGCTACACCTTC. As protein: CASSEEGAAVVGYTF.

The DNA for the CDR3 is TGTGCCAGCAGCGCAGGGGCGGGGGCCCAGCATTTT. Its translation: CASSAGAGAQHF. V gene TRBV6-5 combines with J gene TRBJ1-5, with D possibly matching TRBD1 (6 bases). V lost 6 bases and J lost 11, with 14 bases in between. Germline V gives CDR1 MNHEY, CDR2 SVGAGI. The CDR3 length is 12 residues.

The chain is built from TRBV9 and TRBJ1-2; TRBD1 matches 8 bases. Germline V gene sequence: CDR1 SGDLS, CDR2 YYNGEE. The V segment lost 3 bases and the J segment 10 bases; nucleotides outside the gene matches: 5. The CDR3 sequence is 12 residues long. This chain's CDR3 is CASSAPGGAYTF. The CDR3 nucleotides are TGTGCCAGCAGCGCCCCAGGGGGCGCCTACACCTTC.

The chain employs TRBV19 and TRBJ1-3, with 8 bases aligning to TRBD1. Unmatched junction bases numbered 4, after V lost 3 bases and J lost 3 bases. Germline V gene data show CDR1 as LNHDA and CDR2 as SQIVND (reference sequence). The CDR3 length is 15 residues. The CDR3 region has the DNA TGTGCCAGTAGTATGCGGACAGGGTTTGGAAACACCATATATTTT. As protein: CASSMRTGFGNTIYF. Based on the CDR3 plus reference TRBV19 and TRBJ1-3, the full variable domain is DGGITQSPKYLFRKEGQNVTLSCEQNLNHDAMYWYRQDPGQGLRLIYYSQIVNDFQKGDIAEGYSVSREKKESFPLTVTSAQKNPTAFYLCASSMRTGFGNTIYFGEGSWLTVV.

The sample holds one count of this clone. The chain links TRBV7-2 to TRBJ2-7; 10 bases match TRBD2. The germline CDR1 and CDR2 sequences are SGHTA and FQGNSA. V dropped 4 bases and J dropped 0; count of bases not matched to a gene: 3. The CDR3 runs 15 residues. The CDR3 reads CASSSTSGPSYEQYF. In DNA, the CDR3 is TGTGCCAGCAGCTCGACTAGCGGGCCCTCCTACGAGCAGTACTTC.

V gene TRBV19 combines with J gene TRBJ2-2; tentatively, D is TRBD2 (5 bases). The CDR3 loop spans 15 amino acids. Germline loops: CDR1 LNHDA, CDR2 SQIVND (reference sequence). V shed 7 bases and J shed 4 bases, with 16 bases lying between them. CDR3 coding DNA: TGTGCCAGTACCTTTTTCACTAGTTCCACCGGGGAGCTGTTTTTT. Amino acids: CASTFFTSSTGELFF. The full variable domain, in which reference TRBV19 and TRBJ2-2 provide the parts outside the CDR3, is DGGITQSPKYLFRKEGQNVTLSCEQNLNHDAMYWYRQDPGQGLRLIYYSQIVNDFQKGDIAEGYSVSREKKESFPLTVTSAQKNPTAFYLCASTFFTSSTGELFFGEGSRLTVL.

The J gene is TRBJ1-2, the V gene TRBV29-1; TRBD1 matches at 12 bases. CDR1 is SQVTM and CDR2 is ANQGSEA in the germline V gene. This CDR3 is 13 amino acids long. V lost 7 bases and J lost 7; bases outside the gene matches: 7. The CDR3 DNA reads as TGCAGCGCGCCGGGACAGGGGGCCGGTGGCTACACCTTC. It encodes CSAPGQGAGGYTF. Full variable domain (remainder filled in from reference TRBV29-1 and TRBJ1-2): SAVISQKPSRDICQRGTSLTIQCQVDSQVTMMFWYRQQPGQSLTLIATANQGSEATYESGFVIDKFPISRPNLTFSTLTVSNMSPEDSSIYLCSAPGQGAGGYTFGSGTRLTVV.

V usage is TRBV12-5 and J usage is TRBJ2-7, with D perhaps matching TRBD2 (5 bases). With 2 bases removed from V and 7 bases from J, the gap between germline ends came to 21 bases. The CDR3 runs to 16 residues. CDR1 is LGHNT, CDR2 FRNRAP, per germline. The CDR3 DNA sequence: TGTGCTAGTGGTTTGCCAAAGCGGTTGGACTTAAGGGAGCAGTACTTC. It encodes CASGLPKRLDLREQYF.